Below are 7 T cell receptor beta chains sequenced from a single sample in a study of identical twins. From the 5' RACE reads, TCRdb called clonotypes with MiXCR, one entry per CDR3 protein. The sample lists about 100,000 distinct CDR3 sequences, 5.9% occurring once. The sequenced material came from memory T cells sorted from blood. These receptors were obtained from a woman in her forties or fifties in good health.

The sample holds many counts of this clonotype. The junction shows a germline mismatch at one end, possibly a read error. V usage is TRBV6-1 and J usage is TRBJ1-1; D gene ambiguous. CDR1 MNHNS and CDR2 SASEGT come from the germline V gene. CDR3 length: 13 residues. CDR3 loop: CAISEYFDLPAFF. CDR3 coding DNA: TGTGCCATCAGTGAATATTTCGACCTTCCAGCTTTCTTT.

This clonotype was seen only a few times. This chain uses TRBV7-6 with TRBJ2-1; TRBD2 agrees at 8 bases. In germline, CDR1 is SGHVS, CDR2 FNYEAQ. The CDR3 is 17 amino acids. Trimming cost V 5 bases and J 1 base; bases outside gene matches: 10. In DNA, the CDR3 is TGTGCCAGCAGCCAGTCCCCAGCGGGAGAATCCTACAATGAGCAGTTCTTC. It yields the protein CASSQSPAGESYNEQFF.

This clonotype was found many times. The J gene is TRBJ2-1, the V gene TRBV6-5; tentatively, D is TRBD1 or TRBD2 (5 bases each). Between the trimmed V and J ends, which lost 11 bases and 4 bases, there was a span of 9 bases. Looked up from germline, CDR1 is MNHEY and CDR2 is SVGAGI. The CDR3 has 11 amino acids. This CDR3 reads CAAGGYNEQFF. For the CDR3, the DNA is TGTGCCGCTGGGGGTTACAATGAGCAGTTCTTC.

This clonotype was counted many times. The chain combines TRBV19 with TRBJ1-2; D is possibly TRBD1 (5 bases). The CDR3 runs 14 residues. Germline V lookup: CDR1 LNHDA, CDR2 SQIVND (reference sequence). Trimming took 5 bases from V and 4 from J, leaving 14 bases between them. CDR3 nucleotide sequence: TGTGCCAGTAGTCACAGGAAAGGAGGCTATGGCTACACCTTC. Amino acids: CASSHRKGGYGYTF.

This clonotype was counted at least ten times. The genes are TRBV12-3 or TRBV12-4 and TRBJ2-3; TRBD2 matches at 8 bases. The CDR3 loop spans 14 amino acids. V gave up 6 bases and J gave up 4 bases; unmatched junction bases: 6. In DNA form, the CDR3 reads TGTGCCAGCAGGCCGGGAGGGCCATCAGATACGCAGTATTTT. Amino acid sequence: CASRPGGPSDTQYF.

This clonotype was seen more than once but under ten times. The gene calls are TRBV7-6 and TRBJ2-1, with 10 bases lining up with TRBD1. The germline gives CDR1 SGHVS, CDR2 FNYEAQ. The J segment lost 9 bases and the V segment lost 3 bases, leaving 8 bases of the junction unmatched. The CDR3 is 15 residues long. The CDR3 loop reads CASSLGTGDGSEQFF. CDR3 DNA: TGTGCCAGCAGCTTGGGGACAGGGGATGGGAGTGAGCAGTTCTTC. The variable domain in full, with the rest retrieved from reference TRBV7-6 and TRBJ2-1, is GAGVSQSPRYKVTKRGQDVALRCDPISGHVSLYWYRQALGQGPEFLTYFNYEAQQDKSGLPNDRFSAERPEGSISTLTIQRTEQRDSAMYRCASSLGTGDGSEQFFGPGTRLTVL.

This clonotype showed up just a few times. The chain couples TRBV18 to TRBJ2-7; D perhaps matches TRBD1 (6 bases). Per the germline V gene, CDR1 is KGHSH and CDR2 is LQKENI. The CDR3 extends over 13 amino acids. Trimming pared 3 bases from V and 7 bases from J, leaving 13 bases between. CDR3 DNA: TGTGCCAGCTCACCTTTAGAAAGGGGGGAGCAGTACTTC. Its protein product is CASSPLERGEQYF.